This TCR beta chain was observed in a study of PD-1 blockade in classical Hodgkin lymphoma. General study points: Lower baseline TCR diversity was reported for newly diagnosed patients than for healthy donors.

Generated by immunoSEQ multiplex PCR, the TCRdb table keeps only in-frame clones and is missing some. The sample includes more than 4,000 clones, approximately 66% of them seen just once. This clone has more than one count but fewer than ten. No antigen is known for it. Every one of the patients relapsed after autologous stem cell transplantation (brentuximab vedotin exposure was variable). The sequence was collected from a human donor with classical Hodgkin lymphoma. The sequenced sample was peripheral blood mononuclear cells (PBMCs), obtained before the second cycle of nivolumab.

The CDR3 DNA reads TGTGCCAGCAGACACACGGACACCGGGGAGCTGTTTTTT. Translated, it gives CASRHTDTGELFF. This sequence joins TRBV10-3 and TRBJ2-2, with D hard to call. This CDR3 is 13 amino acids long. Germline V gene lookup returns CDR1 ENHRY and CDR2 SYGVKD. The ends were cut back, 10 bases at V and 3 bases at J, with 12 bases in the middle.